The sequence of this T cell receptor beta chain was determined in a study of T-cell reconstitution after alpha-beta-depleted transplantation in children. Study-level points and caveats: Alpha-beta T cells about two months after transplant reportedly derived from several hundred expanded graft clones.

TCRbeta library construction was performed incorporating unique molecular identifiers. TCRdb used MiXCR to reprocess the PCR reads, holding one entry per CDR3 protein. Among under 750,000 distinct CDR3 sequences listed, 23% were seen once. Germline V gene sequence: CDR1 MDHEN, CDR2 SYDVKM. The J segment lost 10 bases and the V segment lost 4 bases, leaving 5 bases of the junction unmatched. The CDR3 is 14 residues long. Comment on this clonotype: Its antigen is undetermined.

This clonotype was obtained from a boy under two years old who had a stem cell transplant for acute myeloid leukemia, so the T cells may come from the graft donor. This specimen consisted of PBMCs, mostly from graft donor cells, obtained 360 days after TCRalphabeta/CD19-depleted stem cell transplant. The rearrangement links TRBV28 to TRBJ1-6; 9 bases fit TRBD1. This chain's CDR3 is CASSSGQGESPLHF. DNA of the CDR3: TGTGCCAGCAGTTCGGGACAGGGAGAATCACCCCTCCACTTT.